One sample yielded the 21 T cell receptor beta chains listed below, sequenced in a study of blood T cell repertoires in COVID-19. Repertoires were generated with immunoSEQ multiplex PCR, while TCRdb's copy carries only in-frame clones and drops some. The repertoire consists of approximately 200,000 clones, with roughly 86% occurring once and the leading ten covering 2.5% to 3.5%. What was sequenced was peripheral blood. The receptors were sampled from a woman aged 60 to 75 with acute or convalescent COVID-19.

A single count supports this clone. The rearrangement joins TRBV24-1 to TRBJ1-2; 7 nucleotides agree with TRBD1. V lost 7 bases to trimming and J lost 2 bases; unmatched junction nucleotides: 3. There are 13 residues in the CDR3. Germline V CDR1 and CDR2: KGHDR, SFDVKD. The CDR3 sequence: CATSKGQNYGYTF. The CDR3 DNA reads as TGTGCCACCAGCAAGGGACAGAACTATGGCTACACCTTC.

The gene calls are TRBV20-1 and TRBJ1-6, with TRBD1 identical over 7 bases. Germline V gene data show CDR1 as DFQATT and CDR2 as SNEGSKA (reference sequence). This CDR3 comprises 15 residues. J lost 6 bases, V lost 3 bases, and 8 bases had no gene match. The CDR3 reads CSASSTGAFNSPLHF. CDR3 DNA: TGCAGTGCTAGTTCTACAGGGGCTTTTAATTCACCCCTCCACTTT.

This chain links TRBV5-6 with TRBJ2-1, with D unresolved. This CDR3 contains 13 residues. V lost 0 bases and J lost 9, with 10 bases in between. The germline gives CDR1 SGHDT, CDR2 YYEEEE. The CDR3 sequence: CASSLAMQREQFF. CDR3 DNA sequence: TGTGCCAGCAGCTTGGCCATGCAGCGTGAGCAGTTCTTC.

The CDR3 loop is CASGRGNEAFF. The CDR3 bases are TGTGCCAGCGGGCGGGGGAATGAAGCTTTCTTT. The chain carries TRBV3-1 (or the pseudogene TRBV3-2) and TRBJ1-1; D is perhaps TRBD1 (5 bases). CDR1 is LGHDT and CDR2 is YNNKEL in the germline V gene (reference sequence). V gave up 8 bases and J gave up 7 bases, with 11 bases separating them. This CDR3 has 11 residues.

This clone was detected only a few times. This chain uses TRBV10-2 with TRBJ2-4; 7 nucleotides line up with TRBD2. Losses at the gene ends were 2 bases for V and 0 bases for J; bases not matched to a gene: 4. Germline lookup yields CDR1 WSHSY and CDR2 SAAADI. The CDR3 is 16 residues long. CDR3 coding DNA: TGCGCCAGCAGTGAGGGGCTAGCGGTAGCCAAAAACATTCAGTACTTC. Translation: CASSEGLAVAKNIQYF.

The rearrangement uses TRBV29-1 and TRBJ1-5, with D maybe TRBD1 (5 bases). V shed 3 bases and J shed 6 bases, with 12 bases lying between them. The CDR3 loop spans 13 amino acids. CDR1 and CDR2 from the germline V gene are SQVTM and ANQGSEA. The CDR3 DNA follows: TGCAGCGTTGATGGGGCAGGTGGTCAGCCCCAGCATTTT. Translating gives CSVDGAGGQPQHF.

The V and J genes are TRBV6-6 and TRBJ2-7, with D possibly TRBD1 on 5 matching bases. Germline CDR1 reads MNHNY; CDR2 reads SVGAGI (reference sequence). Trimming removed 7 bases from V and 3 bases from J, with 10 bases in between. The CDR3 sequence is 12 residues long. The CDR3 region has the DNA TGTGCCAGCAAACAGGATCACTACGAGCAGTACTTC. Protein: CASKQDHYEQYF.

The count of this clone is one. This rearrangement joins TRBV6-2 or TRBV6-3 to TRBJ1-5, with 7 bases fitting TRBD1. Trimming at V came to 5 bases and at J to 6 bases, leaving 13 bases not matched to a gene. Germline V gene data show CDR1 as MNHEY and CDR2 as SVGEGT. This CDR3 is 16 amino acids long. The CDR3 spells CASSPIIDRAGQPQHF. CDR3 in DNA: TGTGCCAGCAGTCCCATAATCGACAGGGCTGGTCAGCCCCAGCATTTT.

The chain combines TRBV28 with TRBJ1-4; TRBD1 matches at 10 bases. The germline V gene has CDR1 MDHEN and CDR2 SYDVKM. V dropped 6 bases and J dropped 4; count of bases not matched to a gene: 5. CDR3 length: 15 residues. CDR3 sequence reads: CASSQTGGFNEKLFF. In nucleotides, the CDR3 is TGTGCCAGCAGCCAGACAGGGGGCTTTAATGAAAAACTGTTTTTT.

This chain uses TRBV5-5 with TRBJ1-3, with 9 nucleotides matching TRBD1. The CDR3 is made up of 19 amino acids. Germline CDR1 reads SGHKS; CDR2 reads YYEKEE (reference sequence). J gave up 3 bases and V 3 bases, and 16 bases lay outside the gene matches. CDR3: CASSSRTGEVGLFGNTIYF. In nucleotides, the CDR3 is TGTGCCAGCAGCTCGAGGACAGGGGAGGTTGGATTGTTTGGAAACACCATATATTTT.

V usage is TRBV19 and J usage is TRBJ1-1; 8 positions match TRBD1. CDR3 length: 16 residues. Germline CDR1 and CDR2: LNHDA and SQIVND (reference sequence). V lost 7 bases to trimming and J lost 5 bases; unmatched junction nucleotides: 15. Written as DNA, the CDR3 is TGTGCCAGTACCCCCTCTGCGGACAGGGTTCGGACTGAAGCTTTCTTT. Translation: CASTPSADRVRTEAFF. The whole variable domain, filled in from reference TRBV19 and TRBJ1-1, reads DGGITQSPKYLFRKEGQNVTLSCEQNLNHDAMYWYRQDPGQGLRLIYYSQIVNDFQKGDIAEGYSVSREKKESFPLTVTSAQKNPTAFYLCASTPSADRVRTEAFFGQGTRLTVV.

The CDR3 spells CASSEPSSTDTQYF. DNA of the CDR3: TGCGCCAGCAGTGAGCCCAGTAGCACAGATACGCAGTATTTT. V is TRBV10-1 and J is TRBJ2-3, with D uncertain. CDR3 size: 14 residues. Germline values: CDR1 WNHNN, CDR2 SYGVQD (reference sequence). Trimming left V 2 bases short and J 0 bases short, with 6 bases between.

This chain connects TRBV5-1 to TRBJ2-7, with D possibly TRBD1 on 5 matching bases. This CDR3 spans 15 amino acids. Looked up from germline, CDR1 is SGHRS and CDR2 is YFSETQ. The V gene lost 0 bases and the J gene lost 5 bases, with 15 bases spanning the gap. The CDR3 sequence: CASSLESPGWHEQYF. The CDR3 coding sequence is TGCGCCAGCAGCTTGGAGTCTCCAGGGTGGCACGAGCAGTACTTC.

DNA of the CDR3: TGTGCCAGCAGCTTTGGACAGGGTTCCCCGTTGAACACTGAAGCTTTCTTT. Amino acids: CASSFGQGSPLNTEAFF. The chain links TRBV11-2 to TRBJ1-1; 8 nucleotides line up with TRBD1. CDR1 and CDR2 from the germline V gene are SGHAT and FQNNGV. The CDR3 runs 17 residues. The trim removed 3 bases at V and 0 bases at J, leaving 9 bases unmatched.

The chain employs TRBV29-1 and TRBJ2-7, with TRBD1 identical over 8 bases. The V gene end was trimmed by 2 bases and the J gene end by 9 bases; junction bases not matched to a gene: 9. The germline V gene has CDR1 SQVTM and CDR2 ANQGSEA. The CDR3 totals 13 residues. DNA of the CDR3: TGCAGCGTTGAAAAGGGACAGGCCTCAGTGCAGTACTTC. It translates to CSVEKGQASVQYF.

Of note for this clone: Other nucleotide sequences from this sample produce the same CDR3. This chain joins TRBV12-5 and TRBJ1-2; 9 bases fit TRBD1. CDR3 length: 15 amino acids. V shed 3 bases and J 1 base; nucleotides not matched to a gene: 3. Germline V lookup: CDR1 LGHNT, CDR2 FRNRAP. CDR3 nucleotide sequence: TGTGCTAGTGGTTTAGGGGACAGGGTTAACTATGGCTACACCTTC. Translating gives CASGLGDRVNYGYTF.

The V gene is TRBV7-2, the J gene TRBJ2-7; the match to TRBD2 covers 8 bases. The CDR3 is 15 amino acids. J lost 2 bases, V lost 6 bases, and 9 bases had no gene match. From germline, CDR1 is SGHTA and CDR2 FQGNSA. The chain's CDR3 is CASSHSGATTYEQYF. The CDR3 DNA reads TGTGCCAGCAGTCATAGCGGGGCGACGACCTACGAGCAGTACTTC.

The rearrangement uses TRBV18 and TRBJ2-7, with a possible D match to TRBD2 (7 bases). V was clipped by 2 bases and J by 7 bases, with 15 bases between them. The germline gives CDR1 KGHSH, CDR2 LQKENI. The CDR3 totals 14 residues. The CDR3, as DNA: TGTGCCAGCTCACCAGGGGGGGGCTCTAAGGAGCAGTACTTC. Residues: CASSPGGGSKEQYF.

The chain employs TRBV11-2 and TRBJ2-5; TRBD1 agrees at 12 bases. The germline V gene encodes CDR1 SGHAT and CDR2 FQNNGV. The CDR3 extends over 16 amino acids. V lost 5 bases to trimming and J lost 5 bases; unmatched junction nucleotides: 9. CDR3: CASSHGTGGIGETQYF. CDR3 coding DNA: TGTGCCAGCAGCCACGGGACAGGGGGCATCGGGGAGACCCAGTACTTC.

CDR3 sequence (DNA): TGTGCCAGCAGCTCTTCGACGGGACTAGCGGGGAACAAGGGGGAGACCCAGTACTTC. This encodes CASSSSTGLAGNKGETQYF. This chain joins TRBV13 and TRBJ2-5; 13 bases align to TRBD2. J lost 5 bases, V lost 4 bases, and 16 bases had no gene match. In germline, CDR1 is PRHDT, CDR2 FYEKMQ (reference sequence). The CDR3 contains 19 residues.

This clone occurred once. The V gene is TRBV19, the J gene TRBJ2-1; 16 bases are shared with TRBD2. V lost 6 bases to trimming and J lost 12 bases; unmatched junction nucleotides: 14. The germline CDR1 and CDR2 sequences are LNHDA and SQIVND (reference sequence). The CDR3 is 17 amino acids. In DNA form, the CDR3 reads TGTGCCAGTAGAACCGGGACTAGCGGGAGGGAATCCTTTGGGCAGTTCTTC. Translation gives CASRTGTSGRESFGQFF.